This TCR beta chain was recovered during a study of early T cells in non-severe SARS-CoV-2 infection. Findings and limits, study-wide: VDJdb matching skewed toward anti-spike CD8 responses, missing private and CD4 specificities.

This CDR3 region has 13 residues. The germline V gene has CDR1 SGHRS and CDR2 YFSETQ. V was shortened by 0 bases and J by 0 bases, with 1 base between the two germline ends. Unique molecular identifiers were added to individual cDNA molecules. TCRdb re-derived calls from the 5' RACE reads in MiXCR, one entry per CDR3 protein. The sample carries 25,000 to 35,000 distinct CDR3 sequences, approximately 6% recorded once. This clonotype was detected ten times or more. What it binds is not known. The TCR sequence derives from an adult who was a healthcare worker with PCR-confirmed SARS-CoV-2 infection or an uninfected control (not recorded which). The chain carries TRBV5-1 and TRBJ1-3; unclear D gene. The source material was whole blood. CDR3 sequence: CASSLGSGNTIYF. CDR3 DNA: TGCGCCAGCAGCTTGGGCTCTGGAAACACCATATATTTT.